Listed below are T cell receptor beta chains from one sample, sequenced in a study of OX40 agonist ivuxolimab in advanced cancers. Sequenced by immunoSEQ multiplex PCR; TCRdb stores in-frame clones only, minus some. This sample has nearly 70,000 clones, with about 84% found just once. The sample consisted of CD4+ or CD8+ T cells sorted from blood, taken in a trial of the OX40 agonist ivuxolimab. These receptors were taken from an adult with an advanced solid tumor such as melanoma, head and neck, liver or kidney cancer. The CDR3 runs from the conserved cysteine through the conserved F or W. Fields, in order: clone size, J gene, D gene, V gene, CDR3 DNA, CDR3 protein. A D gene is named only where the DNA matches it firmly. Clone sizes are given selectively: once, few, many, or a class where the clone is expanded.

abundance: NA; j_gene: TRBJ2-7; d_gene: NA; v_gene: TRBV11-3; CDR3nt: TGTGCCAGCAGCTTAGGACACAGTAGCTACGAGCAGTACTTC; CDR3aa: CASSLGHSSYEQYF
abundance: NA; j_gene: TRBJ2-7; d_gene: TRBD2; v_gene: TRBV7-2; CDR3nt: TGTGCCAGCAGCGGACGACTAGCGGGAGAGATCGGCGAGCAGTACTTC; CDR3aa: CASSGRLAGEIGEQYF
abundance: NA; j_gene: TRBJ1-1; d_gene: NA; v_gene: TRBV7-9; CDR3nt: TGTGCCAGCAGCCCCGGTCAGAACACTGAAGCTTTCTTT; CDR3aa: CASSPGQNTEAFF
abundance: NA; j_gene: TRBJ2-5; d_gene: TRBD1; v_gene: TRBV6-1; CDR3nt: TGTGCCAGCAGAGCTTTTGGGAAGGGGGCAGAGACCCAGTACTTC; CDR3aa: CASRAFGKGAETQYF
abundance: once; j_gene: TRBJ1-1; d_gene: NA; v_gene: TRBV27; CDR3nt: TGTGCCAGCAGCCGACCGGGCCCGAACACTGAAGCTTTCTTT; CDR3aa: CASSRPGPNTEAFF
abundance: NA; j_gene: TRBJ1-3; d_gene: TRBD1; v_gene: TRBV30; CDR3nt: TGTGCCTGGGTGAGGGACAGCTTTGGAAACACCATATATTTT; CDR3aa: CAWVRDSFGNTIYF
abundance: NA; j_gene: TRBJ1-2; d_gene: NA; v_gene: TRBV9; CDR3nt: TGTGCCAGCAGCACAGTCGGTCCTTATGGCTACACCTTC; CDR3aa: CASSTVGPYGYTF
abundance: NA; j_gene: TRBJ1-2; d_gene: TRBD1; v_gene: TRBV5-5; CDR3nt: TGTGCCAGCAGCTTGACAGGGGGCCCGGCCTATGGCTACACCTTC; CDR3aa: CASSLTGGPAYGYTF
abundance: NA; j_gene: TRBJ2-1; d_gene: TRBD1; v_gene: TRBV29-1; CDR3nt: TGCAGTTACGGACAGGGTTACTACAATGAGCAGTTCTTC; CDR3aa: CSYGQGYYNEQFF
abundance: NA; j_gene: TRBJ1-2; d_gene: NA; v_gene: TRBV7-3; CDR3nt: TGTGCCAGCGGAGAGAGAGGGGACGGCTACACCTTC; CDR3aa: CASGERGDGYTF
abundance: few; j_gene: TRBJ1-2; d_gene: NA; v_gene: TRBV5-4; CDR3nt: TGTGCCAGCAGCTCCATAGGACAGAACTATGGCTACACCTTC; CDR3aa: CASSSIGQNYGYTF
abundance: NA; j_gene: TRBJ2-5; d_gene: TRBD2; v_gene: TRBV30; CDR3nt: TGTGCCTGGACGGGGGGAGAGACCCAGTACTTC; CDR3aa: CAWTGGETQYF
abundance: NA; j_gene: TRBJ1-2; d_gene: TRBD1; v_gene: TRBV28; CDR3nt: TGTGCCAGCAGGGCCACAGGGGGCGATGGCTACACCTTC; CDR3aa: CASRATGGDGYTF
abundance: few; j_gene: TRBJ2-1; d_gene: TRBD2; v_gene: TRBV27; CDR3nt: TGTGCCACCGGACTAGCGGGGTGGAATGAGCAGTTCTTC; CDR3aa: CATGLAGWNEQFF
abundance: NA; j_gene: TRBJ1-2; d_gene: NA; v_gene: TRBV4-1; CDR3nt: TGCGCCAGCAGCCAAGGGGTCTTGGGGCGGGGTGGCTACACCTTC; CDR3aa: CASSQGVLGRGGYTF
abundance: NA; j_gene: TRBJ1-1; d_gene: NA; v_gene: TRBV7-9; CDR3nt: TGTGCCAGCAGCCACGCGGACAGAATGAACACTGAAGCTTTCTTT; CDR3aa: CASSHADRMNTEAFF
abundance: NA; j_gene: TRBJ2-7; d_gene: TRBD1; v_gene: TRBV27; CDR3nt: TGTGCCAGCAGACGGACAGGGGGCTTAGGCTACGAGCAGTACTTC; CDR3aa: CASRRTGGLGYEQYF
abundance: NA; j_gene: TRBJ1-1; d_gene: NA; v_gene: TRBV7-2; CDR3nt: TGTGCCAGCAGCTTTATGGGCAAGATGAACACTGAAGCTTTCTTT; CDR3aa: CASSFMGKMNTEAFF
abundance: NA; j_gene: TRBJ2-1; d_gene: TRBD2; v_gene: TRBV7-8; CDR3nt: TGTGCCAGCAGCTTAGCTACCGGGACTAGCCACAATGAGCAGTTCTTC; CDR3aa: CASSLATGTSHNEQFF
abundance: NA; j_gene: TRBJ2-6; d_gene: TRBD1; v_gene: TRBV7-3; CDR3nt: TGTGCCAGCAGCTTCCCCCGACAGGGCCGTTTCTCTGGGGCCAACGTCCTGACTTTC; CDR3aa: CASSFPRQGRFSGANVLTF
abundance: NA; j_gene: TRBJ1-2; d_gene: NA; v_gene: TRBV6-6; CDR3nt: TGTGCCAGCAGTTACCTCACAGGGAACTATGGCTACACCTTC; CDR3aa: CASSYLTGNYGYTF
abundance: few; j_gene: TRBJ1-1; d_gene: NA; v_gene: TRBV30; CDR3nt: TGTGCCTGGGGGGAGGCTGAAGCTTTCTTT; CDR3aa: CAWGEAEAFF
abundance: NA; j_gene: TRBJ2-5; d_gene: NA; v_gene: TRBV11-3; CDR3nt: TGTGCCAGCAGTCGTGACGGGAACATCCAAGAGACCCAGTACTTC; CDR3aa: CASSRDGNIQETQYF
abundance: NA; j_gene: TRBJ1-2; d_gene: NA; v_gene: TRBV4-1; CDR3nt: TGCGCCAGCAGCCAAGATTGGACGGATAAGACCTATGGCTACACCTTC; CDR3aa: CASSQDWTDKTYGYTF
abundance: NA; j_gene: TRBJ2-1; d_gene: TRBD1; v_gene: TRBV18; CDR3nt: TGTGCCAGCTCACCTCCGGGACAGGGTGGCAATGAGCAGTTCTTC; CDR3aa: CASSPPGQGGNEQFF
abundance: NA; j_gene: TRBJ1-6; d_gene: NA; v_gene: TRBV28; CDR3nt: TGTGCCAGCAGTGACAGAGGGAATTCACCCCTCCACTTT; CDR3aa: CASSDRGNSPLHF
abundance: NA; j_gene: TRBJ2-3; d_gene: TRBD2; v_gene: TRBV5-1; CDR3nt: TGCGCCAGCAGCATTAGCGGGAGTTCGGATACGCAGTATTTT; CDR3aa: CASSISGSSDTQYF
abundance: NA; j_gene: TRBJ1-6; d_gene: NA; v_gene: TRBV2; CDR3nt: TGTGCCAGCACTCCCCTAGGTTCACCCCTCCACTTT; CDR3aa: CASTPLGSPLHF
abundance: NA; j_gene: TRBJ1-2; d_gene: NA; v_gene: TRBV28; CDR3nt: TGTGCCAGTACAGGGAACTATGGCTACACCTTC; CDR3aa: CASTGNYGYTF
abundance: NA; j_gene: TRBJ2-7; d_gene: TRBD1; v_gene: TRBV5-1; CDR3nt: TGCGCCAGCAGCTTAAGACAGGGTTCCCCCTACGAGCAGTACTTC; CDR3aa: CASSLRQGSPYEQYF
abundance: NA; j_gene: TRBJ1-2; d_gene: NA; v_gene: TRBV14; CDR3nt: TGTGCCAGCAGCCAAGAACATTGGGGCAGGGAGGTGGGGCACGGCTACACCTTC; CDR3aa: CASSQEHWGREVGHGYTF
abundance: once; j_gene: TRBJ1-2; d_gene: NA; v_gene: TRBV7-9; CDR3nt: TGTGCCAGCAGTGGCCAACGGGCCAACTATGGCTACACCTTC; CDR3aa: CASSGQRANYGYTF
abundance: NA; j_gene: TRBJ1-2; d_gene: NA; v_gene: TRBV15; CDR3nt: TGTGCCACCAGCAAAGGGGACTCGGCGGAGAGCTGGGCTAACTATGGCTACACCTTC; CDR3aa: CATSKGDSAESWANYGYTF
abundance: NA; j_gene: TRBJ2-7; d_gene: NA; v_gene: TRBV20-1; CDR3nt: TGCCTAAGGGACGAGCAGTACTTC; CDR3aa: CLRDEQYF
abundance: NA; j_gene: TRBJ1-2; d_gene: NA; v_gene: TRBV29-1; CDR3nt: TGCAGCGTTGAGTATGGCTACACCTTC; CDR3aa: CSVEYGYTF